These 30 T cell receptor beta chains were sequenced from one sample in a study of shared clonotypes between healthy human individuals (dated by TCRdb to 2019 to 2021). Receptor amplification or capture employed the immunoSEQ multiplex PCR assay. TCRdb obtained this table from immuneACCESS and retained in-frame rearrangements with V and J assigned. These tables miss some clones; where compared with another copy, unresolved V genes account for less than half of the shortfall, and the remainder is unexplained. Across this sample there are roughly 1.4 million clones, with about 98.5% seen only once. The ten top clones hold roughly 0.36% of the sample. The specimen was naive CD4+ T cells sorted from blood. The cell subset or site label, as the study defines it: CD45RA+ positively selected. Source of these receptors: a man aged 25 to 45 in good health.

The CDR3 loop reads CASSTDLIGYTF. The CDR3 region has the DNA TGTGCCAGCAGTACGGACTTGATTGGCTACACCTTC. The chain links TRBV28 to TRBJ1-2; D remains ambiguous. Germline CDR1 is MDHEN and CDR2 is SYDVKM. The CDR3 covers 12 residues. V lost 5 bases to trimming and J lost 7 bases, with 11 bases between them.

The V gene is TRBV6-6, the J gene TRBJ2-2; 8 nucleotides line up with TRBD2. The V segment lost 10 bases and the J segment 7 bases; nucleotides outside the gene matches: 8. CDR1 is MNHNY, CDR2 SVGAGI, per germline (reference sequence). CDR3 length: 13 residues. Here the CDR3 DNA reads TGTGCCAACTCGGGAGGGCCCGGCGGGGAGCTGTTTTTT. Translated: CANSGGPGGELFF.

The chain uses TRBV30 and TRBJ2-3; D remains ambiguous. Germline values: CDR1 GTSNPN, CDR2 SVGIG (reference sequence). With 3 bases removed from V and 2 bases from J, the gap between germline ends came to 12 bases. This CDR3 has 14 residues. The CDR3 spells CAWRKVADTDTQYF. For the CDR3, the DNA is TGTGCCTGGAGGAAGGTCGCCGACACAGATACGCAGTATTTT.

The chain joins TRBV7-9 to TRBJ2-2; 9 bases are a match to TRBD2. Trimming at V came to 3 bases and at J to 2 bases, leaving 4 bases not matched to a gene. Germline-derived CDR1 and CDR2 are SEHNR and FQNEAQ (reference sequence). The CDR3 is made up of 16 amino acids. The CDR3 DNA reads TGTGCCAGCAGCTTCACCGGGACTAGCAACACCGGGGAGCTGTTTTTT. This translates into CASSFTGTSNTGELFF.

The J gene is TRBJ2-7, the V gene TRBV7-2, with 14 bases that match TRBD2. CDR1 is SGHTA and CDR2 is FQGNSA in the germline V gene. V shed 5 bases, J shed 3 bases, and the junction held 15 bases outside the gene matches. The CDR3 is 19 amino acids. CDR3 DNA sequence: TGTGCCAGCAGCCCCCGACTAGCGGGAGGGCCGGTCTATAACTACGAGCAGTACTTC. Translation gives CASSPRLAGGPVYNYEQYF.

V gene TRBV18 combines with J gene TRBJ1-1, with TRBD1 as a possible D gene (6 bases). CDR1 and CDR2 from the germline V gene are KGHSH and LQKENI. V dropped 10 bases and J dropped 0 bases, with 12 bases sitting between them. The CDR3 spans 13 residues. The chain's CDR3 is CATITGLNTEAFF. The CDR3 DNA reads TGTGCCACCATAACAGGGTTGAACACTGAAGCTTTCTTT.

The genes are TRBV5-6 and TRBJ2-2; 7 bases match TRBD1. The CDR3 consists of 17 residues. The germline gives CDR1 SGHDT, CDR2 YYEEEE. J gave up 0 bases and V 3 bases, and 8 bases lay outside the gene matches. Here the CDR3 DNA reads TGTGCCAGCAGCTACCCTATCGGGACAGCGAACACCGGGGAGCTGTTTTTT. As protein: CASSYPIGTANTGELFF.

This clone was seen just once. The chain links TRBV5-8 to TRBJ2-7; D is unresolved. In germline, CDR1 is SGHTS, CDR2 YDEGEE. The CDR3 is 15 amino acids. The germline V and J ends were trimmed by 0 bases and 4 bases, with 14 bases remaining between them. CDR3 loop: CASSLEVRVGYEQYF. Here the CDR3 DNA reads TGTGCCAGCAGCTTGGAAGTCCGGGTCGGTTACGAGCAGTACTTC.

J is TRBJ2-7 and V is TRBV9, with D tentatively TRBD1 (7 bases). The ends were cut back, 3 bases at V and 2 bases at J, with 12 bases in the middle. The germline CDR1 and CDR2 sequences are SGDLS and YYNGEE. This CDR3 comprises 14 residues. The CDR3 is CASSGGTAPYEQYF. The CDR3 DNA follows: TGTGCCAGCAGCGGCGGGACAGCACCCTACGAGCAGTACTTC. Full variable domain (rest looked up from reference TRBV9 and TRBJ2-7): DSGVTQTPKHLITATGQRVTLRCSPRSGDLSVYWYQQSLDQGLQFLIQYYNGEERAKGNILERFSAQQFPDLHSELNLSSLELGDSALYFCASSGGTAPYEQYFGPGTRLTVT.

The chain joins TRBV29-1 to TRBJ1-1; D ambiguous. Germline V gives CDR1 SQVTM, CDR2 ANQGSEA. The CDR3 runs to 13 residues. Trimming shortened V by 4 bases and J by 0 bases, and 9 bases separated the two germline ends. The DNA for the CDR3 is TGCAGCGTTGGAGGCACAATGAACACTGAAGCTTTCTTT. Translated, it gives CSVGGTMNTEAFF.

This clone was recorded once. The CDR3 nucleotides are TGTGCCAGCATACAGGGTGAACTGAGCACTGAAGCTTTCTTT. It is translated as CASIQGELSTEAFF. The chain recombines TRBV2 with TRBJ1-1; TRBD1 might be the D (6 bases). CDR1 and CDR2 (germline): SNHLY, FYNNEI. The CDR3 is 14 residues long. Trimming took off 7 bases at V and 4 bases at J, with 16 bases between the two ends.

The chain recombines TRBV11-2 with TRBJ1-4, with a tentative D call TRBD1 (5 bases). CDR3 length: 17 residues. V was clipped by 6 bases and J by 12 bases, with 29 bases between them. Germline values: CDR1 SGHAT, CDR2 FQNNGV. CDR3: CASRSLRIGRALGELFF. In nucleotides, the CDR3 is TGTGCCAGCAGATCCCTGCGAATAGGACGGGCCTTGGGGGAACTGTTTTTT. The variable domain in full, completed from reference TRBV11-2 and TRBJ1-4, reads EAGVAQSPRYKIIEKRQSVAFWCNPISGHATLYWYQQILGQGPKLLIQFQNNGVVDDSQLPKDRFSAERLKGVDSTLKIQPAKLEDSAVYLCASRSLRIGRALGELFFGSGTQLSVL.

The V and J genes are TRBV7-6 and TRBJ1-1; D is unresolved. This CDR3 region has 15 residues. Trimming removed 1 base at V and 1 base at J, with 10 bases between. From germline, CDR1 is SGHVS and CDR2 FNYEAQ. The CDR3 reads CASSLVPTENTEAFF. The CDR3, as DNA: TGTGCCAGCAGCTTAGTCCCTACTGAGAACACTGAAGCTTTCTTT. Drawing the rest from reference TRBV7-6 and TRBJ1-1, the complete variable domain is GAGVSQSPRYKVTKRGQDVALRCDPISGHVSLYWYRQALGQGPEFLTYFNYEAQQDKSGLPNDRFSAERPEGSISTLTIQRTEQRDSAMYRCASSLVPTENTEAFFGQGTRLTVV.

This clone appeared once. V and J are TRBV19 and TRBJ2-3, with 7 bases lining up with TRBD2. The germline gives CDR1 LNHDA, CDR2 SQIVND (reference sequence). J was trimmed by 6 bases and V by 1 base; bases with no gene match: 10. The CDR3 sequence is 16 residues long. CDR3 nucleotides: TGTGCCAGTAGTATAGGGACTAGGCGGTATTTCGATACGCAGTATTTT. Translated: CASSIGTRRYFDTQYF.

This chain links TRBV27 with TRBJ1-5; weak D call: TRBD1 (5 bases). Germline lookup yields CDR1 MNHEY and CDR2 SMNVEV (reference sequence). The CDR3 runs to 12 residues. V lost 6 bases, J lost 4 bases, and 7 bases lay in between. The CDR3 region has the DNA TGTGCCAGCAGCCGACAGAATCAGCCCCAGCATTTT. This encodes CASSRQNQPQHF.

The V and J genes are TRBV7-8 and TRBJ2-7; D is possibly TRBD1 or TRBD2 (6 bases each). The V gene's germline CDR1 is SGHVS and CDR2 FQNEAQ. CDR3 length equals 13 residues. Trimming stripped 8 bases from V and 4 bases from J, with 15 bases between. The CDR3 here is CASARGADYEQYF. The CDR3 DNA is TGTGCCAGCGCAAGGGGGGCAGATTACGAGCAGTACTTC.

J is TRBJ1-4 and V is TRBV6-1; D unresolved. CDR1 is MNHNS, CDR2 SASEGT, per germline. Trimming took off 2 bases at V and 8 bases at J, with 6 bases between the two ends. The CDR3 loop spans 12 amino acids. The CDR3 coding sequence is TGTGCCAGCAGTGAAATATGGGAAAAACTGTTTTTT. Residues: CASSEIWEKLFF.

This rearrangement joins TRBV5-1 to TRBJ2-5; TRBD2 agrees at 9 bases. Germline lookup yields CDR1 SGHRS and CDR2 YFSETQ. The CDR3 extends over 16 amino acids. With 0 bases clipped from V and 4 bases from J, the junction kept 7 bases outside the gene matches. The CDR3 DNA reads TGCGCCAGCAGCTTGGTTCCTAGCGGGATATCAGAGACCCAGTACTTC. Amino acids: CASSLVPSGISETQYF.

Worth noting for this clone: Mismatch with germline at one junction end may stem from a read error. This rearrangement joins TRBV6-1 to TRBJ1-1; D is unclear. CDR1 is MNHNS, CDR2 SASEGT, per germline. This CDR3 spans 14 amino acids. CDR3 residues: CASSERLRNSEAFF. The CDR3 nucleotides read TGTGCCAGCAGTGAAAGATTGAGGAACAGTGAAGCTTTCTTT.

V is TRBV5-6 and J is TRBJ1-5, with TRBD1 identical over 10 bases. The CDR3 sequence is 17 residues long. The V segment lost 1 base and the J segment 9 bases; nucleotides outside the gene matches: 13. CDR1 and CDR2 from the germline V gene are SGHDT and YYEEEE. In DNA, the CDR3 is TGTGCCAGCAGCTTGTTCCGGGACAGGGGAGTTCATCGGCCCCAGCATTTT. This encodes CASSLFRDRGVHRPQHF.

With respect to this clone: The same CDR3 is also encoded by other DNA sequences in this sample. The chain links TRBV2 to TRBJ2-5, with a tentative D call TRBD2 (6 bases). CDR1 and CDR2 from the germline V gene are SNHLY and FYNNEI. Trimming took off 4 bases at V and 1 base at J, with 7 bases between the two ends. The CDR3 totals 13 residues. The CDR3 DNA reads as TGTGCCAGCAGTGGGGACTTCCAAGAGACCCAGTACTTC. Translation: CASSGDFQETQYF.

The CDR3 nucleotides are TGTGCCAGCAGCGAACCCGGCCCGGGGACCCAGTACTTC. This codes for CASSEPGPGTQYF. J is TRBJ2-5 and V is TRBV28; D is unclear. The V gene lost 6 bases and the J gene lost 7 bases, with 15 bases spanning the gap. This CDR3 comprises 13 residues. Germline CDR1 and CDR2: MDHEN and SYDVKM.

The chain joins TRBV14 to TRBJ1-1, with a tentative D call TRBD1 (5 bases). The germline V and J ends were trimmed by 0 bases and 0 bases, with 11 bases remaining between them. The CDR3 is 16 amino acids. Germline V gene sequence: CDR1 SGHDN, CDR2 FVKESK. CDR3 coding DNA: TGTGCCAGCAGCCAAGATCGGGGGGGTTTGAACACTGAAGCTTTCTTT. It codes for CASSQDRGGLNTEAFF.

The chain combines TRBV11-2 with TRBJ1-1, with D perhaps TRBD1 (5 bases). There are 16 residues in the CDR3. Trimming took off 6 bases at V and 5 bases at J, with 22 bases between the two ends. The germline CDR1 and CDR2 sequences are SGHAT and FQNNGV. This CDR3 is CASRPPGLRGGTEAFF. In nucleotides, the CDR3 is TGTGCCAGCAGACCCCCGGGACTACGGGGGGGGACTGAAGCTTTCTTT.

The V call is TRBV19, the J call TRBJ2-3; tentatively, D is TRBD2 (5 bases). The germline CDR1 and CDR2 sequences are LNHDA and SQIVND (reference sequence). This CDR3 has 17 amino acids. The V end was cut by 2 bases, the J end by 5 bases, with 20 bases between. The CDR3 here is CASSISIEWRAGDTQYF. The CDR3 region has the DNA TGTGCCAGTAGTATATCGATCGAGTGGCGGGCCGGAGATACGCAGTATTTT.

To note about this clone: Other DNA sequences in this specimen translate into the identical CDR3. This chain connects TRBV28 to TRBJ2-7; 7 bases are shared with TRBD1. V dropped 6 bases and J dropped 0; count of bases not matched to a gene: 5. The CDR3 contains 14 residues. Germline V gene lookup returns CDR1 MDHEN and CDR2 SYDVKM. The CDR3 loop reads CASSLGTVSYEQYF. CDR3 nucleotides: TGTGCCAGCAGCCTCGGGACAGTCTCCTACGAGCAGTACTTC.

The V and J genes are TRBV28 and TRBJ2-7; unclear D gene. Germline CDR1 and CDR2: MDHEN and SYDVKM. The CDR3 loop spans 17 amino acids. Deletions cut 2 bases from V and 3 bases from J, with 20 bases between. The CDR3 nucleotides read TGTGCCAGCAGTTTACCTAGGGTTATCAGCCCTCACTACGAGCAGTACTTC. Translation: CASSLPRVISPHYEQYF.

Note on this clone: Other DNA sequences in this specimen translate into the identical CDR3. The chain is built from TRBV6-5 and TRBJ1-1; D remains ambiguous. The CDR3 runs 12 residues. V dropped 6 bases and J dropped 3 bases, with 8 bases sitting between them. Per germline, CDR1 MNHEY and CDR2 SVGAGI. CDR3 bases: TGTGCCAGCAGATTTCGGGACACTGAAGCTTTCTTT. Protein product: CASRFRDTEAFF.

The rearrangement joins TRBV11-2 to TRBJ2-1, with D unresolved. Deletions cut 5 bases from V and 8 bases from J, with 10 bases between. Germline-derived CDR1 and CDR2 are SGHAT and FQNNGV. The CDR3 covers 12 residues. CDR3 residues: CASSHDVHEQFF. DNA of the CDR3: TGTGCCAGCAGCCACGATGTTCATGAGCAGTTCTTC.

This chain uses TRBV7-8 with TRBJ2-2; D gene uncertain. There are 17 residues in the CDR3. V lost 2 bases and J 4 bases, leaving 17 bases between the germline ends. CDR1 and CDR2 (germline): SGHVS, FQNEAQ. CDR3 sequence: CASSLMASPWSTGELFF. CDR3 DNA sequence: TGTGCCAGCAGCTTAATGGCTTCTCCCTGGTCCACCGGGGAGCTGTTTTTT.